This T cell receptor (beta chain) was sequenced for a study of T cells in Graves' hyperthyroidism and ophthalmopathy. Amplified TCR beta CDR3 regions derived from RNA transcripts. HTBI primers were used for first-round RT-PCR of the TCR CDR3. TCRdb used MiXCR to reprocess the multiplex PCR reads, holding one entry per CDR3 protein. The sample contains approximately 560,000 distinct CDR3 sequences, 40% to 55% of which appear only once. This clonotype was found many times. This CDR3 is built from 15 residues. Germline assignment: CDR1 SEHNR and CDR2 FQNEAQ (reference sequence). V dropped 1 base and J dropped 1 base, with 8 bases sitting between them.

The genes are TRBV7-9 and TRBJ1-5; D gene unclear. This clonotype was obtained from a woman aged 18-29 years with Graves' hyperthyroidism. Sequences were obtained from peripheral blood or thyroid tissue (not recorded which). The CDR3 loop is CASSLGGLSNQPQHF. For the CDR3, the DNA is TGTGCCAGCAGCTTAGGGGGTTTGAGCAATCAGCCCCAGCATTTT.